This TCR beta chain was recovered during a study of T cell responses to AZD1222 COVID-19 vaccine. V was shortened by 3 bases and J by 6 bases, with 15 bases between the two germline ends. Germline V CDR1 and CDR2: GTSNPN, SVGIG (reference sequence). This CDR3 is 14 amino acids long. Sequencing used immunoSEQ multiplex PCR; TCRdb keeps in-frame clones, though not all of them. The sample consists of about 110,000 clones, approximately 85% of them appearing once. The sequence was obtained from an adult in good health. The chain couples TRBV30 to TRBJ1-5; D is perhaps TRBD1 (5 bases). The sample here was peripheral blood, taken on day 0 of MenACWY control vaccination. The CDR3 protein is CAWRERGGVQPQHF. CDR3 bases: TGTGCCTGGAGGGAAAGAGGAGGGGTTCAGCCCCAGCATTTT.